This T cell receptor (beta chain) emerged from a study of T cells after yellow fever vaccination. Comments on this clonotype: The antigen remains undetermined.

The TCR cDNA carried a universal primer site and UMIs from 5'RACE template switching. TCRdb re-called the 5' RACE reads with MiXCR, one entry per CDR3 protein. The sample has approximately 160,000 distinct CDR3 sequences, roughly 8.8% seen once. Germline CDR1 and CDR2: PRHDT and FYEKMQ (reference sequence). Trimming took 8 bases from V and 0 from J; bases not matched to a gene: 6. There are 15 residues in the CDR3. Overall study results and limits: Detected again after the booster were most primary-vaccination clones, at approximately 95% CD4 and about 90% CD8. Peaking faster, on day 5 versus 15, the secondary response was nonetheless weaker.

This receptor was obtained from a man aged 18 to 35 who received the YFV17D yellow fever vaccine. The source was CD8+ T cells sorted from PBMCs, collected 45 days after the yellow fever booster vaccination. The genes are TRBV13 and TRBJ2-1; 8 bases match TRBD1. CDR3 nucleotides: TGTGCCAGCTGTACAGGGGGGAACTCCTACAATGAGCAGTTCTTC. Encoded protein: CASCTGGNSYNEQFF.